These 5 T cell receptor beta chains were all obtained from the same sample, sequenced in a study of blood T cell repertoires in COVID-19. Sequenced by immunoSEQ multiplex PCR; TCRdb stores in-frame clones only, minus some. The sample yields more than 80,000 clones, around four fifths seen once. The specimen sequenced was peripheral blood. These receptors were obtained from an elderly woman with active or convalescent COVID-19.

The gene calls are TRBV29-1 and TRBJ2-1; the D gene is possibly TRBD1 (5 bases). The CDR3 extends over 13 amino acids. CDR1 is SQVTM, CDR2 ANQGSEA, per germline. V lost 8 bases and J lost 3, with 14 bases in between. The CDR3 nucleotides read TGCAGCTTTAGCCCCACAGGCTACAATGAGCAGTTCTTC. It specifies CSFSPTGYNEQFF.

The chain combines TRBV5-1 with TRBJ1-6; no clear D gene. CDR1 and CDR2 (germline): SGHRS, YFSETQ. The CDR3 totals 15 residues. V dropped 2 bases and J dropped 6 bases, with 12 bases sitting between them. The CDR3 spells CASSLDLLVNSPLHF. The DNA of the CDR3 is TGCGCCAGCAGCTTAGACTTATTAGTTAATTCACCCCTCCACTTT.

This clone came up once. This chain connects TRBV6-2 or TRBV6-3 to TRBJ1-2, with 7 bases lining up with TRBD1. Per germline, CDR1 MNHEY and CDR2 SVGEGT. The ends lost 6 bases at V and 5 bases at J; junction bases unmatched: 6. The CDR3 sequence is 13 residues long. CDR3 in amino acids: CASSHGTDYGYTF. CDR3 nucleotide sequence: TGTGCCAGCAGCCACGGGACAGATTATGGCTACACCTTC.

V usage is TRBV30 and J usage is TRBJ2-2; a possible D gene is TRBD2 (7 bases). V was clipped by 1 base and J by 5 bases, with 20 bases between them. The CDR3 runs to 17 residues. CDR1 GTSNPN and CDR2 SVGIG come from the germline V gene (reference sequence). DNA of the CDR3: TGTGCCTGGAGTGGTCTAGCCGGAGGGGGAGGGACCGGGGAGCTGTTTTTT. It yields the protein CAWSGLAGGGGTGELFF.

This clone was detected once. The V and J genes are TRBV29-1 and TRBJ2-1; possible D gene TRBD1, 5 bases. V lost 3 bases and J lost 7, with 19 bases in between. This CDR3 comprises 15 residues. CDR1 is SQVTM, CDR2 ANQGSEA, per germline. The DNA of the CDR3 is TGCAGCGTTGAGGTGTGGCAGGGATTCTGGAATGAGCAGTTCTTC. It encodes CSVEVWQGFWNEQFF.